This TCR beta chain came from a study of CD8+ T cells in alopecia areata. About the research overall: Female C3H/HeJ mice aged about 6-11 weeks received skin from approximately 6-13-month-old C3H/HeJ donors with spontaneous alopecia.

V was cut by 2 bases and J by 5 bases, with 5 bases left in between. CDR1 is NNHDY, CDR2 SYVADS, per germline. CDR3 size: 12 residues. In each case, RNA was isolated and then reverse transcribed into cDNA as the sequencing template. Clones were sequenced by immunoSEQ multiplex PCR, and TCRdb holds only the in-frame ones, with some missing. This repertoire lists about 300,000 clones without singletons; around 1.2% sits in the top ten. Findings of the study overall: Scalp samples also yield sequences of resident alphabeta T cells from normal skin.

This clone was picked up a small number of times. What it recognizes is unknown. The gene names here belong to mouse. The CDR3 end is not reached by the read, which stops 4 residues before it; the germline J gene fills it in. Other DNA sequences within the sample encode an identical CDR3. Pooled cells of cutaneous lymph node origin were sorted on CD4, CD8alpha, NKG2D, NKG2ACE and other markers. The chain is built from TRBV13-3 and TRBJ2-1, with D unclear. This clonotype was obtained from a C3H/HeJ mouse with alopecia areata. The mouse line has the MHC haplotype H2-k. The sequencing input was CD4+ T cells sorted from a lymph node. The chain's CDR3 is CASSDQNAEQFF. The covered CDR3 bases are TGTGCCAGCAGTGACCAAAATGCT.